Given below is one T cell receptor (beta chain) in context. These data come from a study of preoperative IRX-2 immunotherapy in early breast cancer. Treatment reported: preoperative locoregional IRX-2 cytokine immunotherapy. Preoperative locoregional IRX-2 cytokine immunotherapy was tested in the phase Ib source study. The protocol was immunoSEQ multiplex PCR, while the TCRdb copy is restricted to in-frame clones and leaves out a portion. The sample has 3,500 or so clones; approximately 71% are singletons. V gave up 6 bases and J gave up 8 bases; unmatched junction bases: 9. The CDR3 extends over 14 amino acids. The germline gives CDR1 LNHDA, CDR2 SQIVND (reference sequence).

Material: tumor tissue, obtained after IRX-2 immunotherapy. This clonotype was obtained from a human donor with breast cancer. The chain has TRBV19 and TRBJ1-2, with 10 bases fitting TRBD1. CDR3 nucleotide sequence: TGTGCCAGTAGCCGGTTTGGACAGGGGGAAGGCTACACCTTC. Amino acid sequence: CASSRFGQGEGYTF.